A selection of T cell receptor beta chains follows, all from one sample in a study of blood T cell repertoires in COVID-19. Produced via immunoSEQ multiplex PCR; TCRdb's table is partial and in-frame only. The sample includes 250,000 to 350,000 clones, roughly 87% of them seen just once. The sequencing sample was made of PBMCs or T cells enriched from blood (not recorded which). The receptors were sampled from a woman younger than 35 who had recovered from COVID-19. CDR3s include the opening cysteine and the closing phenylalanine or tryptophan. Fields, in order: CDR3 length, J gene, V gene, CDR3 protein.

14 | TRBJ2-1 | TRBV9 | CASSVAIAGVEQFF
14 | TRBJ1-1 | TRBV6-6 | CASSYSTGTGEAFF
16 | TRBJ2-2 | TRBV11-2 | CASSETDYGDTGELFF
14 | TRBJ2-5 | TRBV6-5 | CASRLAGGQETQYF
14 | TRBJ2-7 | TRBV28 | CASSLGGVEREQYF
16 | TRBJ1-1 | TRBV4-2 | CASSQDARGTGREAFF
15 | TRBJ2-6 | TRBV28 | CASSFGGSGANVLTF
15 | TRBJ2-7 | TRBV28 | CASSHASVSSYEQYF
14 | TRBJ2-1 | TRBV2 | CASRLDSGYNEQFF
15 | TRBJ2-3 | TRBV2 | CASSGLAGGGDTQYF
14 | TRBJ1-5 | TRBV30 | CAWSVRDRDQPQHF
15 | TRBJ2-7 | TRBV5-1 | CASSSGTSSSYEQYF
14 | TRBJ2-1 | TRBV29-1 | CSVVLAGAVNEQFF
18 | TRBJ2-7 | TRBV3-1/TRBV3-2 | CASSRTQGAGTSSYEQYF
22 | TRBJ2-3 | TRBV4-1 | CASSRGLAGGPVLGDGTDTQYF
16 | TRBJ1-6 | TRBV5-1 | CASSFSGSSYNSPLHF
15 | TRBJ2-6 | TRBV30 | CAWSVKLAGANVLTF
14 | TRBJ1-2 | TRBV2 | CASSEAQGAYGYTF
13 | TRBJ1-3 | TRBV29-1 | CSVESGSGNTIYF
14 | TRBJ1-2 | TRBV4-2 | CASSQAGGIYGYTF
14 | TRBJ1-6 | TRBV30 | CAWSLGQENSPLHF
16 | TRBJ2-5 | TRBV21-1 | CASSTGGVIGGETQYF
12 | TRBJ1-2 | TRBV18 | CASSGGQKGYTF
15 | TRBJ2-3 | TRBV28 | CASSVGTRHTDTQYF
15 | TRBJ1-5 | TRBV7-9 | CASSGTGSSNQPQHF
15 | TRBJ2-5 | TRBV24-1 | CATSLLAGGRETQYF
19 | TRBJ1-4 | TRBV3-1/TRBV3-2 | CASSQDRKLAGPKNEKLFF
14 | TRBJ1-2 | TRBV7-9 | CASSLGAFNYGYTF
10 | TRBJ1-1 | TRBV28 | CATGNTEAFF
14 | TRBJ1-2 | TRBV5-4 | CASSPGTGAYGYTF
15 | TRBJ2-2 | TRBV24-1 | CATSDFPGFTGELFF
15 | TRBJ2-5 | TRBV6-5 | CASTSLAMGLGTQYF
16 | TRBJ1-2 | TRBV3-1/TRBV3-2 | CASSQGFPQGRSGYTF
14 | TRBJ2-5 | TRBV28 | CASSSAGTGETQYF
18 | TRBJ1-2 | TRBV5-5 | CASSLAVQGASGDYGYTF
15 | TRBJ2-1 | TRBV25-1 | CASSEYRGLGNEQFF
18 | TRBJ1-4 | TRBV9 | CASSAFDGLEGGNEKLFF
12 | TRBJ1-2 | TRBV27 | CASSSGNYGYTF
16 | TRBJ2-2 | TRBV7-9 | CASSFPGLGNTGELFF
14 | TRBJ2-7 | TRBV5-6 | CASSPRADSYEQYF
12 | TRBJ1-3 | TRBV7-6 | CASAHPGNTIYF
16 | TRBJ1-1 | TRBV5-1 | CASSFNAGTPYTEAFF
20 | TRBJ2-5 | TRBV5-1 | CASSIGLAGGPDLYQETQYF
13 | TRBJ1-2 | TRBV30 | CAWSASGNYGYTF
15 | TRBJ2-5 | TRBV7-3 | CASSLGGLLQETQYF
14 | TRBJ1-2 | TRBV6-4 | CASSAEGTVGGYTF
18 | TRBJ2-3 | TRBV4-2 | CASSQGLADSFSTDTQYF
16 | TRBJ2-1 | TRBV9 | CASSYLGLAGVDEQFF
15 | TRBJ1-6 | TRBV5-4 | CASSLDRGNNSPLHF
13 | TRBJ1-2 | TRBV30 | CAWGSGTGYDYTF
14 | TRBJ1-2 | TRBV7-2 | CASRTRGSANGYTF
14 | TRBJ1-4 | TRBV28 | CASSPGRINEKLFF